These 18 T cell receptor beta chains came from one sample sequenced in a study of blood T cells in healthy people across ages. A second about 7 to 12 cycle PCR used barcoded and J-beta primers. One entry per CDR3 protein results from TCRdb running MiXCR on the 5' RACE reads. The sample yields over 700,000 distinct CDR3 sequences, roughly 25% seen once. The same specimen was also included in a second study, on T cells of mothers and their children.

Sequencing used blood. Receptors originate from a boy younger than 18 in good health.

CDR3 protein: CASSLVAADYNEQFF. The CDR3 DNA is TGTGCCAGCAGCTTAGTAGCGGCCGACTACAATGAGCAGTTCTTC. The chain recombines TRBV7-8 with TRBJ2-5, with D perhaps matching TRBD2 (6 bases). The end of the DNA fits TRBJ2-1 better, so the J call may be wrong. The CDR3 covers 15 residues. Germline V gene lookup returns CDR1 SGHVS and CDR2 FQNEAQ.

CDR3 sequence: CASSRSGLYQETQYF. The DNA for the CDR3 is TGTGCCAGCAGCCGAAGCGGGTTGTACCAAGAGACCCAGTACTTC. This chain joins TRBV7-2 and TRBJ2-5; a possible D gene is TRBD2 (6 bases). Germline V lookup: CDR1 SGHTA, CDR2 FQGNSA. The length of the CDR3 is 15 residues. V lost 5 bases to trimming and J lost 0 bases, with 13 bases between them. Full variable domain (missing parts from reference TRBV7-2 and TRBJ2-5): GAGVSQSPSNKVTEKGKDVELRCDPISGHTALYWYRQSLGQGLEFLIYFQGNSAPDKSGLPSDRFSAERTGGSVSTLTIQRTQQEDSAVYLCASSRSGLYQETQYFGPGTRLLVL.

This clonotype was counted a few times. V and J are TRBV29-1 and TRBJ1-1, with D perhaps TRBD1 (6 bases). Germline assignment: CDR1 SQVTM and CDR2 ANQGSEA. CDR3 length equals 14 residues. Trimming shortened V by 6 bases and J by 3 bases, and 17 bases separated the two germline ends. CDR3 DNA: TGCAGCGTCACCAGGGGAATCGATTACACTGAAGCTTTCTTT. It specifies CSVTRGIDYTEAFF.

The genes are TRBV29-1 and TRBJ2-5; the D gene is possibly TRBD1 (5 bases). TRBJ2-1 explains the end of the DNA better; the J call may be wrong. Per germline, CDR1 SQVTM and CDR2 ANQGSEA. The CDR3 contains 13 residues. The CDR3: CSVMIWTQNEQFF. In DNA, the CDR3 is TGCAGCGTGATGATATGGACACAGAATGAGCAGTTCTTC.

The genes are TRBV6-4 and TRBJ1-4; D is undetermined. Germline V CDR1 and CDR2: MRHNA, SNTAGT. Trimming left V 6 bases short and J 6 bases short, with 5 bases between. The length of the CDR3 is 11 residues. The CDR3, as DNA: TGTGCCAGCAGATCGTATGAAAAACTGTTTTTT. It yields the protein CASRSYEKLFF.

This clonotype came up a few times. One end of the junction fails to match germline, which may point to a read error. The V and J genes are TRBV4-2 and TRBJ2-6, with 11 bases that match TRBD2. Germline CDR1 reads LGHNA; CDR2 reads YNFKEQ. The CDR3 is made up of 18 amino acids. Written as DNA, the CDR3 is TGTGCCAGCAGCCAAGATGGACTAGCGGGCTCTGGGGCCAACGTCCTGGCTTTC. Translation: CASSQDGLAGSGANVLAF.

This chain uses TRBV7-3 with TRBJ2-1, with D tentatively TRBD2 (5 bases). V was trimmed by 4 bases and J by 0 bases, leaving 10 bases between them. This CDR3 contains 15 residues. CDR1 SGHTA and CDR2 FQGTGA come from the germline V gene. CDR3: CASSSDFSSYNEQFF. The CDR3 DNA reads TGTGCCAGCAGCTCGGACTTTAGCTCCTACAATGAGCAGTTCTTC.

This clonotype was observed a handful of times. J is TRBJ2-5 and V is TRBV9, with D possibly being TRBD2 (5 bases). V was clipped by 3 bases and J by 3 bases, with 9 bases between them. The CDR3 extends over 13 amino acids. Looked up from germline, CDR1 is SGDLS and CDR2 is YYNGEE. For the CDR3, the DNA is TGTGCCAGCAGCGGAGGGCCAGAAGAGACCCAGTACTTC. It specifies CASSGGPEETQYF.

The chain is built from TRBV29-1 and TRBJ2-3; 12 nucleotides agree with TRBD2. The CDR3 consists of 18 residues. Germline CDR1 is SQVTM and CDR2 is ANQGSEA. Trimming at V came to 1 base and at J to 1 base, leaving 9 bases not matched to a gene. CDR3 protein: CSVEGSSGRAGGTDTQYF. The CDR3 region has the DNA TGCAGCGTTGAAGGCTCTAGCGGGAGGGCTGGAGGCACAGATACGCAGTATTTT.

CDR3 amino acids: CASTEAREIYGYTF. As DNA, the CDR3 is TGTGCCAGCACCGAGGCGCGAGAGATCTATGGCTACACCTTC. The chain links TRBV28 to TRBJ1-2; D ambiguous. The CDR3 is 14 residues long. V was clipped by 7 bases and J by 4 bases, with 16 bases between them. Germline lookup yields CDR1 MDHEN and CDR2 SYDVKM.

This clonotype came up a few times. CDR3 nucleotides: TGTGCCAGCAGGAACGGGGGATCCGGGACTAACCTTTACGAGCAGTACTTC. Residues: CASRNGGSGTNLYEQYF. The chain links TRBV3-1 to TRBJ2-7; 7 bases line up with TRBD2. The germline gives CDR1 LGHDT, CDR2 YNNKEL (reference sequence). Trimming cost V 6 bases and J 4 bases; bases outside gene matches: 18. The CDR3 has 17 residues.

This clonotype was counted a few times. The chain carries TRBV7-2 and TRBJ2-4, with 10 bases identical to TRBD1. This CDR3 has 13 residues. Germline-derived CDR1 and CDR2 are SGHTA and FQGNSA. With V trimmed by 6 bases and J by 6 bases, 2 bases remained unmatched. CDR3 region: CASSRTGGNIQYF. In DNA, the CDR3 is TGTGCCAGCAGTCGGACAGGGGGAAACATTCAGTACTTC.

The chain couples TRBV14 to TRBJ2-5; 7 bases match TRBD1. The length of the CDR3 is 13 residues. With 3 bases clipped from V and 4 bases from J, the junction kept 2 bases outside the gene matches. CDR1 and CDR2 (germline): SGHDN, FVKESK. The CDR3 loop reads CASSQGQPETQYF. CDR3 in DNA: TGTGCCAGCAGCCAGGGACAGCCAGAGACCCAGTACTTC.

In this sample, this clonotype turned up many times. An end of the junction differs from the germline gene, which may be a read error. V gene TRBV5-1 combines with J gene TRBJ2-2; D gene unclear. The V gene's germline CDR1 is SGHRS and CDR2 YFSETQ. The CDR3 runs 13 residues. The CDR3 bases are TGTGCCAGCAGCTTAGTCGCCACCGGGGAGCTGTTTTTT. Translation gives CASSLVATGELFF.

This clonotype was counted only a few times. The CDR3 loop reads CASSLVDVDTEAFF. Here the CDR3 DNA reads TGTGCCAGCAGCTTAGTAGACGTGGACACTGAAGCTTTCTTT. The chain combines TRBV7-6 with TRBJ1-1, with unresolved D. The germline V gene has CDR1 SGHVS and CDR2 FNYEAQ. Trimming took 1 base from V and 3 from J, leaving 9 bases between them. The CDR3 contains 14 residues.

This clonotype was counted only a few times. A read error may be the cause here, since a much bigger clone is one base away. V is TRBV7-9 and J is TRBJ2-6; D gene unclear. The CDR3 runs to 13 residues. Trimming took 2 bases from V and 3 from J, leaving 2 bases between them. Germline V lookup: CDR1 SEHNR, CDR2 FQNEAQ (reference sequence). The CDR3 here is CASSLYGANVLTF. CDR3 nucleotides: TGTGCCAGCAGCTTATATGGGGCCAACGTCCTGACTTTC.

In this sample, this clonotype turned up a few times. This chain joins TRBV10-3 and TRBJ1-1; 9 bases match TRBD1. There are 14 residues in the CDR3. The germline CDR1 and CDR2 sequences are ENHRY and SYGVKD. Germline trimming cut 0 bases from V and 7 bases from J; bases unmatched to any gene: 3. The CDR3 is CAISESTGGFEAFF. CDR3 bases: TGTGCCATCAGTGAGTCCACAGGGGGCTTTGAAGCTTTCTTT.

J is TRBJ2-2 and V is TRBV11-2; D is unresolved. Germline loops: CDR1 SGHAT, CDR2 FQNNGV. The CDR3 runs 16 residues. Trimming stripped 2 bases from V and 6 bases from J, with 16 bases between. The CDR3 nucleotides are TGTGCCAGCAGCTTACTTTGGACGTACGACGCCGGGGAGCTGTTTTTT. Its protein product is CASSLLWTYDAGELFF.